A single sample gave rise to the 31 T cell receptor beta chains below, sequenced in a study of T-cell reconstitution after alpha-beta-depleted transplantation in children. Molecular barcoding with unique molecular identifiers was used for the TCRbeta library. Using its own MiXCR run on the PCR reads, TCRdb lists one record per CDR3 protein. Of roughly 340,000 distinct CDR3 sequences listed, around 16% were seen once; the top ten hold around 43%. Sequenced material: PBMCs, mostly from graft donor cells, taken 360 days after TCRalphabeta/CD19-depleted stem cell transplant. The source of these receptors is a male patient under 10 years old who had a stem cell transplant for acute lymphoblastic leukemia, so the T cells may come from the graft donor.

The gene calls are TRBV29-1 and TRBJ2-3; D gene unclear. The CDR3 length is 11 residues. The V end lost 6 bases, the J end lost 2 bases, and 6 bases lay between the germline ends. Germline V lookup: CDR1 SQVTM, CDR2 ANQGSEA. CDR3 DNA sequence: TGCAGCGTCAGAGTCACAGATACGCAGTATTTT. It codes for CSVRVTDTQYF.

The rearrangement links TRBV27 to TRBJ2-2, with 11 nucleotides matching TRBD2. The CDR3 covers 15 residues. The germline V gene encodes CDR1 MNHEY and CDR2 SMNVEV (reference sequence). V lost 2 bases and J lost 6; bases outside the gene matches: 2. Here the CDR3 reads CASSLGTSGAGELFF. For the CDR3, the DNA is TGTGCCAGCAGTTTAGGGACTAGCGGAGCCGGGGAGCTGTTTTTT.

The table lists this clonotype with a few counts. V and J are TRBV6-1 and TRBJ2-7, with D possibly being TRBD2 (6 bases). Germline loops: CDR1 MNHNS, CDR2 SASEGT. This CDR3 is built from 15 residues. Trimming removed 6 bases from V and 3 bases from J, with 18 bases in between. CDR3 in amino acids: CASSESWGEYYEQYF. Here the CDR3 DNA reads TGTGCCAGCAGCGAATCATGGGGGGAATACTACGAGCAGTACTTC.

In its sample, this clonotype was seen many times. The chain carries TRBV10-3 and TRBJ1-1, with D perhaps matching TRBD1 (5 bases). V was pared by 0 bases and J by 3 bases, with 5 bases between. The CDR3 is 13 residues long. The V gene's germline CDR1 is ENHRY and CDR2 SYGVKD. For the CDR3, the DNA is TGTGCCATCAGTGAGTCCAGGGACACTGAAGCTTTCTTT. Encoded protein: CAISESRDTEAFF.

The genes are TRBV5-5 and TRBJ2-1; the D is unclear. The germline CDR1 and CDR2 sequences are SGHKS and YYEKEE (reference sequence). The V gene lost 0 bases and the J gene lost 5 bases, with 9 bases spanning the gap. The CDR3 sequence is 14 residues long. In DNA, the CDR3 is TGTGCCAGCAGCTTGGAGGCTACCCACAATGAGCAGTTCTTC. Its protein product is CASSLEATHNEQFF. The full variable domain, in which reference TRBV5-5 and TRBJ2-1 provide the parts outside the CDR3, is DAGVTQSPTHLIKTRGQQVTLRCSPISGHKSVSWYQQVLGQGPQFIFQYYEKEERGRGNFPDRFSARQFPNYSSELNVNALLLGDSALYLCASSLEATHNEQFFGPGTRLTVL.

The chain links TRBV7-2 to TRBJ2-3, with 13 bases fitting TRBD2. V lost 5 bases and J lost 2; bases outside the gene matches: 7. Germline values: CDR1 SGHTA, CDR2 FQGNSA. CDR3 length: 17 amino acids. The CDR3 region is CASSHRLAGGPTDTQYF. The CDR3 nucleotides are TGTGCCAGCAGCCACCGACTAGCGGGAGGCCCCACAGATACGCAGTATTTT.

This clonotype was counted a few times. V and J are TRBV6-5 and TRBJ1-1, with 8 bases identical to TRBD1. The V gene's germline CDR1 is MNHEY and CDR2 SVGAGI. After removal of 0 bases from V and 4 bases from J, the junction contained 7 bases not matched to a gene. The CDR3 length is 16 residues. The CDR3 DNA sequence: TGTGCCAGCAGTTACTCGTGGGACAGGAGGTCCACTGAAGCTTTCTTT. This sequence encodes CASSYSWDRRSTEAFF.

This clonotype has only a few counts. In DNA, the CDR3 is TGTGCCTGGGGGATAGGGCCCTCCTACAATGAGCAGTTCTTC. Its translation: CAWGIGPSYNEQFF. This chain uses TRBV30 with TRBJ2-1; no clear D. V was clipped by 5 bases and J by 0 bases, with 11 bases between them. The CDR3 length is 14 residues. From germline, CDR1 is GTSNPN and CDR2 SVGIG (reference sequence). Complete variable domain (other parts from reference TRBV30 and TRBJ2-1): SQTIHQWPATLVQPVGSPLSLECTVEGTSNPNLYWYRQAAGRGLQLLFYSVGIGQISSEVPQNLSASRPQDRQFILSSKKLLLSDSGFYLCAWGIGPSYNEQFFGPGTRLTVL.

This clonotype occurred a few times. The chain is built from TRBV20-1 and TRBJ2-7; 10 bases align to TRBD1. This CDR3 has 13 amino acids. Germline lookup yields CDR1 DFQATT and CDR2 SNEGSKA (reference sequence). V was clipped by 5 bases and J by 3 bases; unmatched bases: 4. The CDR3 DNA reads as TGCAGTGCTCCGCGGACAGGGGGCTACGAGCAGTACTTC. This gives the protein CSAPRTGGYEQYF.

The sample holds a few counts of this clonotype. The chain is built from TRBV12-3 or TRBV12-4 and TRBJ2-1, with TRBD2 identical over 10 bases. The CDR3 runs to 14 residues. The ends lost 10 bases at V and 8 bases at J; junction bases unmatched: 11. CDR3 in amino acids: CATCIAGGWHEQFF. As DNA, the CDR3 is TGTGCCACTTGTATAGCGGGAGGATGGCATGAGCAGTTCTTC.

J is TRBJ2-7 and V is TRBV6-2 or TRBV6-3; 8 bases match TRBD1. The CDR3 length is 13 residues. The trim removed 3 bases at V and 6 bases at J, leaving 4 bases unmatched. Germline CDR1 and CDR2: MNHEY and SVGEGT. CDR3 region: CASSYDRGPEQYF. Written as DNA, the CDR3 is TGTGCCAGCAGTTATGACAGGGGCCCCGAGCAGTACTTC.

This clonotype came up a few times. The chain combines TRBV5-1 with TRBJ2-3, with 7 bases aligning to TRBD1. J lost 1 base, V lost 3 bases, and 5 bases had no gene match. CDR3 length: 15 residues. Germline values: CDR1 SGHRS, CDR2 YFSETQ. Here the CDR3 DNA reads TGCGCCAGCAGCTCTATAGGGGGCCGCACAGATACGCAGTATTTT. It encodes CASSSIGGRTDTQYF. The entire variable domain, with the rest obtained from reference TRBV5-1 and TRBJ2-3, is as follows: KAGVTQTPRYLIKTRGQQVTLSCSPISGHRSVSWYQQTPGQGLQFLFEYFSETQRNKGNFPGRFSGRQFSNSRSEMNVSTLELGDSALYLCASSSIGGRTDTQYFGPGTRLTVL.

This chain's CDR3 is CASSQGTSGPSTDTQYF. CDR3 nucleotide sequence: TGTGCCAGCAGCCAAGGGACTAGCGGGCCTAGCACAGATACGCAGTATTTT. The chain uses TRBV4-2 and TRBJ2-3, with TRBD2 matching over 11 bases. The CDR3 is 17 residues long. CDR1 is LGHNA and CDR2 is YNFKEQ in the germline V gene. V dropped 1 base and J dropped 0; count of bases not matched to a gene: 3.

The table lists this clonotype with a few counts. The chain joins TRBV29-1 to TRBJ1-2; 11 bases are shared with TRBD1. J gave up 4 bases and V 2 bases, and 3 bases lay outside the gene matches. The CDR3 spans 14 residues. CDR1 SQVTM and CDR2 ANQGSEA come from the germline V gene. The CDR3, as DNA: TGCAGCGTTGAAAGGGGGACAGGGGGCTATGGCTACACCTTC. This gives the protein CSVERGTGGYGYTF.

This clonotype was observed a few times. This sequence joins TRBV12-3 or TRBV12-4 and TRBJ2-7; TRBD2 might be the D (6 bases). V lost 2 bases, J lost 6 bases, and 20 bases lay in between. CDR3 size: 16 residues. The CDR3 bases are TGTGCCAGCAGTTTATTTGGGGGAGGCCCGGGCCTCGAGCAGTACTTC. This gives the protein CASSLFGGGPGLEQYF.

The chain carries TRBV2 and TRBJ2-6, with 11 bases aligning to TRBD2. Looked up from germline, CDR1 is SNHLY and CDR2 is FYNNEI. With V trimmed by 6 bases and J by 3 bases, 4 bases remained unmatched. This CDR3 comprises 16 residues. CDR3 sequence reads: CASRIGLAGGANVLTF. CDR3 nucleotides: TGTGCCAGCAGAATAGGACTAGCGGGTGGGGCCAACGTCCTGACTTTC.

Of note for this clonotype: Compared with germline, one end of the junction differs, possibly owing to a read error. The chain couples TRBV4-3 to TRBJ1-2; D is undetermined. This CDR3 comprises 12 residues. CDR1 and CDR2 from the germline V gene are LGHNA and YSLEER. The CDR3 reads CASSQPLGRLHF. CDR3 nucleotides: TGCGCCAGCAGCCAGCCCCTTGGCCGGCTCCACTTC.

This clonotype was detected only a few times. Germline and junction disagree at one end, which may indicate a read error. The chain has TRBV7-7 and TRBJ2-5; D remains ambiguous. CDR3 size: 14 residues. CDR1 is SSHAT and CDR2 is FNYEAQ in the germline V gene (reference sequence). The CDR3 DNA follows: TGTGCTAGCAGCCTAGACGCAGGTGTGGAGACCCAGTACTTC. Protein sequence: CASSLDAGVETQYF.

This clonotype was counted a few times. The chain uses TRBV5-1 and TRBJ1-6, with a possible D match to TRBD1 (6 bases). Trimming cost V 5 bases and J 14 bases, with 20 bases left between them. Germline CDR1 reads SGHRS; CDR2 reads YFSETQ. This CDR3 is 14 amino acids long. CDR3 bases: TGCGCCAGCAGTCCGACAGGCCCCGGGGAATCCCTCCACTTT. It codes for CASSPTGPGESLHF.

This clonotype was detected many times. CDR3 loop: CSARASPYEQYF. CDR3 sequence (DNA): TGCAGTGCTAGAGCTAGCCCCTACGAGCAGTACTTC. The rearrangement links TRBV20-1 to TRBJ2-7, with D perhaps TRBD2 (5 bases). Germline CDR1 is DFQATT and CDR2 is SNEGSKA (reference sequence). Trimming removed 1 base at V and 2 bases at J, with 6 bases between. There are 12 residues in the CDR3.

This chain joins TRBV20-1 and TRBJ2-3; D gene unclear. The germline V gene encodes CDR1 DFQATT and CDR2 SNEGSKA (reference sequence). The CDR3 is 11 amino acids. The V gene lost 6 bases and the J gene lost 3 bases, with 7 bases spanning the gap. The CDR3 region is CSAPVTDTQYF. CDR3 nucleotides: TGCAGTGCGCCCGTTACAGATACGCAGTATTTT.

V and J are TRBV4-3 and TRBJ1-4; TRBD1 agrees at 9 bases. Germline V gene sequence: CDR1 LGHNA, CDR2 YSLEER. The J segment lost 7 bases and the V segment lost 4 bases, leaving 7 bases of the junction unmatched. The CDR3 spans 15 residues. DNA of the CDR3: TGCGCCAGCAGCCGCCTACAGGGGGCAGGTGAAAAACTGTTTTTT. Protein sequence: CASSRLQGAGEKLFF.

V is TRBV28 and J is TRBJ2-7, with no clear D. Germline assignment: CDR1 MDHEN and CDR2 SYDVKM. This CDR3 is 14 amino acids long. Trimming cost V 4 bases and J 2 bases, with 12 bases left between them. Here the CDR3 reads CASSSSYRPYEQYF. CDR3 bases: TGTGCCAGCAGTTCGTCCTACAGACCCTACGAGCAGTACTTC. The full variable domain, its missing parts supplied by reference TRBV28 and TRBJ2-7, is DVKVTQSSRYLVKRTGEKVFLECVQDMDHENMFWYRQDPGLGLRLIYFSYDVKMKEKGDIPEGYSVSREKKERFSLILESASTNQTSMYLCASSSSYRPYEQYFGPGTRLTVT.

The chain couples TRBV7-3 to TRBJ2-1; TRBD2 matches 13 bases. From germline, CDR1 is SGHTA and CDR2 FQGTGA. The length of the CDR3 is 16 residues. The junction had 3 bases not matched to a gene; V was cut back by 2 bases and J by 5 bases. As DNA, the CDR3 is TGTGCCAGCAGCTTACTGGGACTAGCGGGAAACAATGAGCAGTTCTTC. Its translation is CASSLLGLAGNNEQFF.

The genes are TRBV4-1 and TRBJ2-5; 10 nucleotides agree with TRBD1. This CDR3 spans 16 amino acids. Trimming took 4 bases from V and 2 from J; bases not matched to a gene: 7. The germline gives CDR1 MGHRA, CDR2 YSYEKL. The CDR3 DNA follows: TGCGCCAGCAGCCGCACGGGGACAGGGGTTCAAGAGACCCAGTACTTC. The encoded protein is CASSRTGTGVQETQYF.

This clonotype was seen a few times. The chain couples TRBV20-1 to TRBJ2-3, with 11 bases matching TRBD2. This CDR3 spans 15 amino acids. CDR1 and CDR2 from the germline V gene are DFQATT and SNEGSKA (reference sequence). The ends lost 6 bases at V and 6 bases at J; junction bases unmatched: 11. CDR3 region: CSAATGTSGPDTQYF. DNA for the CDR3: TGCAGTGCAGCAACCGGGACTAGCGGACCTGATACGCAGTATTTT.

On this clonotype: Lacking the conserved final phenylalanine or tryptophan, this CDR3 likely reflects a read error. The chain combines TRBV28 with TRBJ2-1; D may be TRBD2 (6 bases). The CDR3 consists of 13 residues. Germline CDR1 is MDHEN and CDR2 is SYDVKM. Trimming left V 7 bases short and J 4 bases short, with 11 bases between. The CDR3 loop reads CASTGVLYNEQFL. CDR3 nucleotide sequence: TGTGCCAGCACGGGGGTTCTTTACAATGAGCAGTTCTTG.

This clonotype was picked up a small number of times. The gene calls are TRBV3-1 and TRBJ2-1; D may match TRBD1 or TRBD2 (5 bases each). Germline V gene sequence: CDR1 LGHDT, CDR2 YNNKEL (reference sequence). The V end was cut by 4 bases, the J end by 0 bases, with 16 bases between. The CDR3 is 17 residues long. The CDR3: CASSLRRQGGSYNEQFF. The CDR3, as DNA: TGTGCCAGCAGCCTGAGGAGGCAGGGTGGCTCCTACAATGAGCAGTTCTTC.

This clonotype was seen more than once but under ten times. V and J are TRBV7-9 and TRBJ2-1, with D perhaps being TRBD1 or TRBD2 (5 bases each). Trimming took off 3 bases at V and 7 bases at J, with 13 bases between the two ends. This CDR3 is 14 amino acids long. Germline V gene lookup returns CDR1 SEHNR and CDR2 FQNEAQ (reference sequence). CDR3 region: CASSLPPGRNEQFF. CDR3 sequence (DNA): TGTGCCAGCAGCTTGCCGCCGGGGCGGAATGAGCAGTTCTTC.

The rearrangement uses TRBV4-1 and TRBJ2-3; possibly TRBD1 for D (6 bases). The CDR3 length is 17 residues. V was clipped by 4 bases and J by 2 bases, with 19 bases between them. Germline V CDR1 and CDR2: MGHRA, YSYEKL. Here the CDR3 DNA reads TGCGCCAGCAGCCTCGCGCTCCGAAGACAGGACACAGATACGCAGTATTTT. Translating gives CASSLALRRQDTDTQYF.

This chain connects TRBV6-2 or TRBV6-3 to TRBJ2-7; maybe TRBD2 (5 bases). CDR1 and CDR2 (germline): MNHEY, SVGEGT. Trimming shortened V by 6 bases and J by 7 bases, and 10 bases separated the two germline ends. CDR3 size: 11 residues. Here the CDR3 reads CASSNGMEQYF. CDR3 bases: TGTGCCAGCAGCAACGGGATGGAGCAGTACTTC.